Following are 28 T cell receptor beta chains from one sample sequenced in a study of T cell responses to AZD1222 COVID-19 vaccine. The table came from immunoSEQ multiplex PCR; TCRdb's copy has only in-frame clones and leaves some out. Of 150,000 to 200,000 clones in the sample, roughly 94% were seen once. The sequencing here drew on peripheral blood, taken on day 0 of AZD1222 vaccination. Every receptor here comes from an adult in good health.

This clone was seen only once. V usage is TRBV6-8 and J usage is TRBJ2-2; D uncertain. The germline gives CDR1 MNHGY, CDR2 SAAAGT. The CDR3 is 13 amino acids. Trimming took off 3 bases at V and 7 bases at J, with 9 bases between the two ends. In DNA, the CDR3 is TGTGCCAGCAGTTATCCCAATTACGGGGAGCTGTTTTTT. This translates into CASSYPNYGELFF.

The V gene is TRBV11-2, the J gene TRBJ1-2, with a tentative D call TRBD1 (6 bases). This CDR3 contains 13 residues. Germline lookup yields CDR1 SGHAT and CDR2 FQNNGV. V dropped 4 bases and J dropped 4 bases, with 10 bases sitting between them. CDR3 loop: CASSSSGVYGYTF. CDR3 coding DNA: TGTGCCAGCAGCTCCTCAGGGGTCTATGGCTACACCTTC.

This chain joins TRBV19 and TRBJ1-1; D gene unclear. This CDR3 is built from 12 residues. Germline V gene data show CDR1 as LNHDA and CDR2 as SQIVND (reference sequence). The germline V and J ends were trimmed by 4 bases and 0 bases, with 3 bases remaining between them. CDR3: CASSKVNTEAFF. The CDR3 bases are TGTGCCAGTAGTAAGGTGAACACTGAAGCTTTCTTT.

This clone appeared once. This chain connects TRBV11-2 to TRBJ1-1; no firm D call. Germline V CDR1 and CDR2: SGHAT, FQNNGV. V shed 5 bases and J shed 11 bases, with 15 bases lying between them. The CDR3 extends over 12 amino acids. The CDR3 bases are TGTGCCAGCAGCCCCTTTTCCATGGACGCTTTCTTT. Protein product: CASSPFSMDAFF.

The V and J genes are TRBV28 and TRBJ1-3; D gene unclear. The length of the CDR3 is 10 residues. V was pared by 6 bases and J by 4 bases, with 1 base between. From germline, CDR1 is MDHEN and CDR2 SYDVKM. CDR3 sequence: CASRGNTIYF. In DNA form, the CDR3 reads TGTGCCAGCAGGGGAAACACCATATATTTT.

In this sample, this clone turned up once. The chain links TRBV10-2 to TRBJ2-3; 10 bases agree with TRBD2. The J segment lost 4 bases and the V segment lost 0 bases, leaving 7 bases of the junction unmatched. The CDR3 is 17 residues long. Per the germline V gene, CDR1 is WSHSY and CDR2 is SAAADI. Here the CDR3 reads CASSESSLAGVPDTQYF. The CDR3 nucleotides are TGCGCCAGCAGTGAGTCTTCCCTAGCGGGAGTTCCAGATACGCAGTATTTT.

The chain recombines TRBV27 with TRBJ2-3; possibly TRBD2 for D (6 bases). With 3 bases removed from V and 3 bases from J, the gap between germline ends came to 10 bases. This CDR3 spans 14 amino acids. The germline CDR1 and CDR2 sequences are MNHEY and SMNVEV (reference sequence). The CDR3 is CASSLRAGTDTQYF. The CDR3 DNA reads as TGTGCCAGCAGTTTGAGGGCGGGAACAGATACGCAGTATTTT.

The J gene is TRBJ1-2, the V gene TRBV5-1, with D unresolved. This CDR3 region has 14 residues. Trimming left V 0 bases short and J 5 bases short, with 11 bases between. Germline assignment: CDR1 SGHRS and CDR2 YFSETQ. In DNA form, the CDR3 reads TGCGCCAGCAGCTTGGATCCAGGTTCGTATGGCTACACCTTC. Translation: CASSLDPGSYGYTF.

V gene TRBV9 combines with J gene TRBJ1-4, with D perhaps TRBD1 (5 bases). The V end was cut by 0 bases, the J end by 2 bases, with 11 bases between. The CDR3 has 16 residues. Per germline, CDR1 SGDLS and CDR2 YYNGEE. The CDR3 nucleotides read TGTGCCAGCAGCGTAGGGGACGGTCTGACTAATGAAAAACTGTTTTTT. Its protein product is CASSVGDGLTNEKLFF.

The V gene is TRBV9, the J gene TRBJ2-7, with TRBD2 as a possible D gene (5 bases). V was clipped by 4 bases and J by 5 bases, with 19 bases between them. This CDR3 comprises 15 residues. Germline lookup yields CDR1 SGDLS and CDR2 YYNGEE. CDR3 nucleotide sequence: TGTGCCAGCAGCCTTCGGGGAGCCCCGAACCACGAGCAGTACTTC. Translating it yields CASSLRGAPNHEQYF.

The genes are TRBV27 and TRBJ2-3; 10 nucleotides align to TRBD2. Trimming removed 3 bases from V and 4 bases from J; junction bases left unmatched: 4. The CDR3 spans 15 residues. CDR1 is MNHEY, CDR2 SMNVEV, per germline (reference sequence). This chain's CDR3 is CASSFLAGVPDTQYF. CDR3 in DNA: TGTGCCAGCAGTTTCCTAGCGGGAGTGCCAGATACGCAGTATTTT.

The V call is TRBV28, the J call TRBJ2-2; TRBD1 is a possible D gene (5 bases). The CDR3 is 16 residues long. Germline V CDR1 and CDR2: MDHEN, SYDVKM. Trimming pared 3 bases from V and 0 bases from J, leaving 11 bases between. CDR3 in amino acids: CASSFRTPSNTGELFF. In DNA form, the CDR3 reads TGTGCCAGCAGTTTTCGGACACCTTCGAACACCGGGGAGCTGTTTTTT.

This chain connects TRBV18 to TRBJ1-5; D remains unclear. Germline loops: CDR1 KGHSH, CDR2 LQKENI. Trimming removed 4 bases from V and 2 bases from J, with 6 bases in between. This CDR3 region has 13 residues. The CDR3 is CASSREGNQPQHF. CDR3 coding DNA: TGTGCCAGCTCACGGGAGGGCAATCAGCCCCAGCATTTT.

The chain is built from TRBV10-3 and TRBJ2-1; tentative D call: TRBD2 (5 bases). This CDR3 has 13 amino acids. V lost 6 bases to trimming and J lost 8 bases, with 14 bases between them. Germline V lookup: CDR1 ENHRY, CDR2 SYGVKD. The CDR3 loop is CAIRPPARDEQFF. In DNA form, the CDR3 reads TGTGCCATCAGACCACCCGCGAGGGATGAGCAGTTCTTC.

The chain uses TRBV5-6 and TRBJ1-4; D might be TRBD1 (5 bases). Germline-derived CDR1 and CDR2 are SGHDT and YYEEEE. The CDR3 runs 15 residues. Trimming shortened V by 4 bases and J by 4 bases, and 14 bases separated the two germline ends. DNA of the CDR3: TGTGCCAGCAGCGCCAGGGAGGACCTTAATGAAAAACTGTTTTTT. Encoded protein: CASSAREDLNEKLFF.

The V and J genes are TRBV19 and TRBJ1-5; tentatively, D is TRBD1 (5 bases). This CDR3 is 13 amino acids long. CDR1 is LNHDA and CDR2 is SQIVND in the germline V gene (reference sequence). V lost 5 bases, J lost 9 bases, and 14 bases lay in between. The CDR3 is CASSAEGLWPQHF. As DNA, the CDR3 is TGTGCCAGTAGTGCAGAGGGACTTTGGCCCCAGCATTTT.

The chain is built from TRBV14 and TRBJ2-7; 7 bases are shared with TRBD2. CDR3 length equals 12 residues. V lost 1 base, J lost 7 bases, and 1 base stayed unmatched. Looked up from germline, CDR1 is SGHDN and CDR2 is FVKESK. The CDR3 DNA is TGTGCCAGCAGCCAAGTGCGGGGGGAGCAGTACTTC. It codes for CASSQVRGEQYF.

The chain is built from TRBV24-1 and TRBJ2-3; no clear D gene. Looked up from germline, CDR1 is KGHDR and CDR2 is SFDVKD. The CDR3 loop spans 10 amino acids. The germline V and J ends were trimmed by 8 bases and 6 bases, with 5 bases remaining between them. CDR3 region: CATNGDTQYF. The CDR3 DNA reads TGTGCCACCAACGGGGATACGCAGTATTTT.

In this sample, this clone turned up once. V is TRBV12-3 or TRBV12-4 and J is TRBJ1-2; unclear D gene. The CDR3 consists of 13 residues. Trimming shortened V by 2 bases and J by 6 bases, and 10 bases separated the two germline ends. This CDR3 reads CASSLPAAHGYTF. The CDR3 coding sequence is TGTGCCAGCAGTTTACCCGCAGCCCATGGCTACACCTTC.

J is TRBJ2-1 and V is TRBV5-1; D unclear. Deletions cut 1 base from V and 7 bases from J, with 12 bases between. CDR1 and CDR2 (germline): SGHRS, YFSETQ. This CDR3 is built from 14 residues. CDR3 amino acids: CASSLRNYPNEQFF. The CDR3 nucleotides are TGCGCCAGCAGCTTGCGGAATTACCCTAATGAGCAGTTCTTC.

J is TRBJ2-7 and V is TRBV11-2; either TRBD1 or TRBD2 may fit D (5 bases each). The CDR3 totals 16 residues. The V end lost 2 bases, the J end lost 0 bases, and 14 bases lay between the germline ends. Germline V gives CDR1 SGHAT, CDR2 FQNNGV. The CDR3 DNA reads TGTGCCAGCAGCTTACTAAAGGGACGCGCCTCCTACGAGCAGTACTTC. It yields the protein CASSLLKGRASYEQYF.

A single count supports this clone. The rearrangement links TRBV30 to TRBJ2-1; 8 positions match TRBD2. There are 12 residues in the CDR3. The J segment lost 10 bases and the V segment lost 3 bases, leaving 5 bases of the junction unmatched. The germline gives CDR1 GTSNPN, CDR2 SVGIG (reference sequence). As DNA, the CDR3 is TGTGCCTGGAGCGTAGCGGGATACGAGCAGTTCTTC. Translated, it gives CAWSVAGYEQFF. Together with reference TRBV30 and TRBJ2-1, the CDR3 gives the full variable domain: SQTIHQWPATLVQPVGSPLSLECTVEGTSNPNLYWYRQAAGRGLQLLFYSVGIGQISSEVPQNLSASRPQDRQFILSSKKLLLSDSGFYLCAWSVAGYEQFFGPGTRLTVL.

The chain joins TRBV4-1 to TRBJ1-1; D gene unclear. Looked up from germline, CDR1 is MGHRA and CDR2 is YSYEKL. The ends were cut back, 1 base at V and 5 bases at J, with 8 bases in the middle. The CDR3 spans 13 residues. The CDR3 DNA follows: TGCGCCAGCAGCCAAGCCCCTCTGACTGAAGCTTTCTTT. The encoded protein is CASSQAPLTEAFF.

V and J are TRBV14 and TRBJ1-6, with no clear D. The CDR3 contains 11 residues. The germline V gene encodes CDR1 SGHDN and CDR2 FVKESK. Trimming shortened V by 5 bases and J by 12 bases, and 8 bases separated the two germline ends. The CDR3, as DNA: TGTGCCAGCAGCACTAGCGGACCCCTCCACTTT. Translating gives CASSTSGPLHF.

This chain joins TRBV7-9 and TRBJ1-1; D remains unclear. Between the trimmed V and J ends, which lost 1 base and 8 bases, there was a span of 11 bases. Germline CDR1 reads SEHNR; CDR2 reads FQNEAQ (reference sequence). This CDR3 is 13 amino acids long. DNA of the CDR3: TGTGCCAGCAGCTTAGTACCGGTTAGGGAAGCTTTCTTT. Translating it yields CASSLVPVREAFF.

The V and J genes are TRBV7-8 and TRBJ2-3; D gene unclear. Germline-derived CDR1 and CDR2 are SGHVS and FQNEAQ. The V end was cut by 6 bases, the J end by 2 bases, with 9 bases between. This CDR3 comprises 13 residues. CDR3: CASSSLYTDTQYF. The DNA of the CDR3 is TGTGCCAGCAGTTCGCTATACACAGATACGCAGTATTTT.

The V and J genes are TRBV7-2 and TRBJ2-3; D may correspond to TRBD1 or TRBD2 (6 bases each). CDR1 and CDR2 from the germline V gene are SGHTA and FQGNSA. The V and J ends lost 5 bases and 3 bases respectively, with 18 bases between them. The CDR3 loop spans 16 amino acids. The CDR3 bases are TGTGCCAGCAGCGAACCTCGACTAGGGGGGACAGATACGCAGTATTTT. Translating gives CASSEPRLGGTDTQYF.

The genes are TRBV7-9 and TRBJ1-1; 7 bases are shared with TRBD1. V was clipped by 2 bases and J by 13 bases; unmatched bases: 19. Germline V gene lookup returns CDR1 SEHNR and CDR2 FQNEAQ (reference sequence). The CDR3 consists of 16 residues. The CDR3 DNA reads TGTGCCAGCAGCTTACCCGACAGGGAAGCCCCATTGAATTTTTTCTTT. Its translation: CASSLPDREAPLNFFF.